The 12 T cell receptor beta chains presented below share a single source sample, sequenced in a study of beta chain features in type 1 diabetes. Study results and limitations: The study found moderately but significantly shorter TCRB CDR3s in all four CD4+ subsets of Type 1 diabetes patients.

The study reverse transcribed the entire isolated RNA, so it sequenced expressed TCRB transcripts. The data were produced by immunoSEQ multiplex PCR, yet TCRdb's version contains in-frame clones alone and is incomplete. The repertoire consists of approximately 60,000 clones, with roughly 52% occurring once and the leading ten covering 2.6%. Which antigens these TCRs recognize remains unknown. Sequenced material: Tregs from blood. The receptors were sampled from a middle-aged woman with type 1 diabetes.

This clone was observed a single time. CDR3 coding DNA: TGTGCCAGCTCACCGGATCGGGAGACTGAAGCTTTCTTT. This sequence encodes CASSPDRETEAFF. The chain uses TRBV18 and TRBJ1-1; D gene ambiguous. The CDR3 loop spans 13 amino acids. Germline CDR1 reads KGHSH; CDR2 reads LQKENI. Trimming removed 3 bases at V and 5 bases at J, with 10 bases between.

The chain carries TRBV11-1 and TRBJ2-2; D is unclear. In germline, CDR1 is SGHAT, CDR2 FQDESV (reference sequence). The CDR3 covers 15 residues. Between the trimmed V and J ends, which lost 1 base and 6 bases, there was a span of 12 bases. The CDR3 loop reads CASSLDPSRAGELFF. The CDR3 DNA follows: TGTGCCAGCAGCTTAGACCCCTCCCGGGCCGGGGAGCTGTTTTTT. The full variable domain, completed using reference TRBV11-1 and TRBJ2-2, is EAEVAQSPRYKITEKSQAVAFWCDPISGHATLYWYRQILGQGPELLVQFQDESVVDDSQLPKDRFSAERLKGVDSTLKIQPAELGDSAMYLCASSLDPSRAGELFFGEGSRLTVL.

This clone occurred once. The rearrangement uses TRBV7-2 and TRBJ1-3, with a weak D call TRBD1 (5 bases). The CDR3 covers 16 residues. Trimming took 4 bases from V and 0 from J, leaving 13 bases between them. Germline V gene data show CDR1 as SGHTA and CDR2 as FQGNSA. The CDR3 sequence is CASSSLGGYSGNTIYF. The CDR3 bases are TGTGCCAGCAGCTCCCTCGGGGGTTACTCTGGAAACACCATATATTTT.

This clone was counted a few times. The chain has TRBV2 and TRBJ2-6; a possible D gene is TRBD1 (5 bases). Germline V CDR1 and CDR2: SNHLY, FYNNEI. With 5 bases removed from V and 3 bases from J, the gap between germline ends came to 14 bases. The CDR3 has 16 residues. The CDR3 bases are TGTGCCAGCAGTATGTCACAGGCAGGTGGGGCCAACGTCCTGACTTTC. Amino acid sequence: CASSMSQAGGANVLTF.

This chain connects TRBV9 to TRBJ1-6; D is unresolved. The CDR3 covers 15 residues. The V end was cut by 4 bases, the J end by 8 bases, with 16 bases between. Per germline, CDR1 SGDLS and CDR2 YYNGEE. This CDR3 is CASSPRGIVDSPLHF. In DNA, the CDR3 is TGTGCCAGCAGCCCCCGAGGGATAGTGGATTCACCCCTCCACTTT.

This clone was counted a single time. The chain is built from TRBV7-2 and TRBJ1-2, with unresolved D. CDR3 length: 13 residues. Germline V lookup: CDR1 SGHTA, CDR2 FQGNSA. V lost 5 bases, J lost 0 bases, and 7 bases lay in between. The CDR3 region is CASSPDTNYGYTF. CDR3 nucleotide sequence: TGTGCCAGCAGCCCAGACACTAACTATGGCTACACCTTC.

The chain has TRBV28 and TRBJ1-1; D uncertain. The germline V gene encodes CDR1 MDHEN and CDR2 SYDVKM. With 3 bases removed from V and 0 bases from J, the gap between germline ends came to 8 bases. The CDR3 contains 14 residues. CDR3 region: CASSFGGLNTEAFF. In DNA form, the CDR3 reads TGTGCCAGCAGTTTCGGAGGGTTGAACACTGAAGCTTTCTTT.

There are a few counts of this clone. V and J are TRBV2 and TRBJ1-5, with a tentative D call TRBD1 (6 bases). Germline loops: CDR1 SNHLY, CDR2 FYNNEI. V dropped 8 bases and J dropped 3 bases, with 11 bases sitting between them. This CDR3 region has 13 residues. The CDR3 sequence is CASRGQSNQPQHF. In DNA form, the CDR3 reads TGTGCCAGCCGAGGACAGTCCAATCAGCCCCAGCATTTT.

The rearrangement links TRBV28 to TRBJ1-1; tentatively, D is TRBD1 (5 bases). The germline CDR1 and CDR2 sequences are MDHEN and SYDVKM. V gave up 5 bases and J gave up 11 bases, with 9 bases separating them. This CDR3 comprises 10 residues. CDR3 nucleotides: TGTGCCAGCAGTCTGGGGCGGGCTTTCTTT. It codes for CASSLGRAFF.

By share, this clone counts as medium-sized. The chain links TRBV10-3 to TRBJ2-5; perhaps TRBD1 as D (6 bases). Germline CDR1 reads ENHRY; CDR2 reads SYGVKD. The CDR3 loop spans 12 amino acids. The germline V and J ends were trimmed by 4 bases and 5 bases, with 8 bases remaining between them. The CDR3 is CAISVGGETQYF. As DNA, the CDR3 is TGTGCCATCAGTGTTGGGGGCGAGACCCAGTACTTC.

Worth noting for this clone: Compared with germline, one end of the junction differs, possibly owing to a read error. The gene calls are TRBV7-9 and TRBJ2-6; TRBD1 might be the D (6 bases). The germline CDR1 and CDR2 sequences are SEHNR and FQNEAQ (reference sequence). The CDR3 contains 15 residues. The CDR3 sequence: CASSQQGSGANVLTF. The DNA for the CDR3 is TGCGCCAGCAGCCAGCAGGGGTCCGGGGCCAACGTCCTGACTTTC.

This clone has a handful of counts. The chain has TRBV5-6 and TRBJ2-2, with a possible D match to TRBD1 (6 bases). CDR1 and CDR2 (germline): SGHDT, YYEEEE. This CDR3 region has 15 residues. V lost 6 bases and J lost 0, with 12 bases in between. The CDR3 reads CASIKQGTNTGELFF. In DNA form, the CDR3 reads TGTGCCAGCATCAAACAGGGTACGAACACCGGGGAGCTGTTTTTT.